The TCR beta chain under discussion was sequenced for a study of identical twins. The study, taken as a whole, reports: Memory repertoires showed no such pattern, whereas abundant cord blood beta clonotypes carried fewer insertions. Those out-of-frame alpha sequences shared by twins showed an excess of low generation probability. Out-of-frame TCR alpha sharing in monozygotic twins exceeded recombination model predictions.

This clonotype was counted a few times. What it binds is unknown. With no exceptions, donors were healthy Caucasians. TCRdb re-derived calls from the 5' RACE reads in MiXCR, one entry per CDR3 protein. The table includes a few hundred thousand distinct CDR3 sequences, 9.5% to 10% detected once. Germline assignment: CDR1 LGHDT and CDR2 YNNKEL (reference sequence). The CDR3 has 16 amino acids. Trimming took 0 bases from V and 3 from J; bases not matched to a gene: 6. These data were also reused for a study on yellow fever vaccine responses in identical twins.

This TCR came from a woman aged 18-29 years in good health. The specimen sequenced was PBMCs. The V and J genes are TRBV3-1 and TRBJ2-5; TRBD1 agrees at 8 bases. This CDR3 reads CASSQDVRTGKETQYF. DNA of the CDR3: TGTGCCAGCAGCCAAGATGTCCGGACAGGGAAAGAGACCCAGTACTTC.